Sequencing of this TCR beta chain was carried out in a study of beta chain features in type 1 diabetes. About the study: Patients did not differ from healthy donors in age, gender or cell yield.

Germline CDR1 reads SGHTA; CDR2 reads FQGNSA. This CDR3 has 15 amino acids. V was shortened by 1 base and J by 2 bases, with 9 bases between the two germline ends. This clone was seen only a few times. Isolated RNA was reverse transcribed in full, so expressed TCRB transcripts were sequenced. Repertoires were generated with immunoSEQ multiplex PCR, while TCRdb's copy carries only in-frame clones and drops some. The sample has 300,000 to 450,000 clones, around 20% seen once; the top ten hold under 0.05%. The chain uses TRBV7-2 and TRBJ2-1, with D possibly matching TRBD2 (7 bases). Sequencing used naive CD4+ T cells from blood. The sequence was collected from a woman between 18 and 30 years old in good health. CDR3 sequence: CASSLVGGPYNEQFF. The CDR3 bases are TGTGCCAGCAGCTTAGTGGGGGGGCCCTACAATGAGCAGTTCTTC.